This TCR beta chain was found in a study of T cells in tumors after PD-1 blockade. At the level of the study: No patient had prior checkpoint blockade, systemic immunosuppression, or radiotherapy within 4 weeks. Each patient got pembrolizumab 200 mg every 3 weeks or cemiplimab 350 mg every 2 weeks. Some patients also took daily vismodegib 150 mg during anti-PD-1 treatment.

Assay: immunoSEQ multiplex PCR; the TCRdb copy retains only in-frame clones and omits some. The profile shows approximately 46,000 clones, nearly 80% of them singletons. The sample here was PBMCs, taken before anti-PD-1 treatment. The receptor was derived from a human donor with basal cell carcinoma.

The chain's CDR3 is CASSVRGSFEDEQFF. The CDR3 DNA is TGCGCCAGCAGCGTACGGGGTAGCTTCGAGGATGAGCAGTTCTTC. J is TRBJ2-1 and V is TRBV4-1, with a tentative D call TRBD2 (5 bases). Germline CDR1 is MGHRA and CDR2 is YSYEKL. This CDR3 region has 15 residues. The germline V and J ends were trimmed by 5 bases and 8 bases, with 19 bases remaining between them.